This TCR beta chain was sequenced during a study of T cell responses to AZD1222 COVID-19 vaccine. Repertoires were generated with immunoSEQ multiplex PCR, while TCRdb's copy carries only in-frame clones and drops some. The repertoire has approximately 80,000 clones, 70% to 90% of them found once; the top ten carry roughly an eighth. Trimming took 1 base from V and 2 from J, leaving 8 bases between them. From germline, CDR1 is SEHNR and CDR2 FQNEAQ (reference sequence). CDR3 length: 14 amino acids. Recipients boosted at about 4 weeks or about 12 weeks are pooled. V gene TRBV7-9 combines with J gene TRBJ1-1; D is possibly TRBD1 (5 bases). The clonotype originates from an adult who received the AZD1222 COVID-19 vaccine. The sample was peripheral blood, taken 28 days after the second AZD1222 dose. CDR3 DNA: TGTGCCAGCAGCTTAGACGGGGCTAACACTGAAGCTTTCTTT. Translating it yields CASSLDGANTEAFF.